The T cell receptor beta chain described here comes from a study of long-term antiretroviral therapy in people with HIV. The run of the v3.0 immunoSEQ assay was at survey level. Only in-frame clones appear in the TCRdb table, and some are missing; sequencing was by immunoSEQ multiplex PCR. The table has some 48,000 clones, around 84% seen once. Germline V gives CDR1 SGHRS, CDR2 YFSETQ. V dropped 4 bases and J dropped 1 base, with 13 bases sitting between them. The CDR3 totals 15 residues. This clone occurred once. The V gene is TRBV5-1, the J gene TRBJ2-3, with D perhaps matching TRBD1 or TRBD2 (5 bases each). This clonotype originated in a woman aged 18-30 years with HIV. The sample was unsorted PBMCs, taken 0.8 years after starting antiretroviral therapy. For the CDR3, the DNA is TGCGCCAGCAGCCCCCGGGACCGAGGCACAGATACGCAGTATTTT. Its translation is CASSPRDRGTDTQYF.